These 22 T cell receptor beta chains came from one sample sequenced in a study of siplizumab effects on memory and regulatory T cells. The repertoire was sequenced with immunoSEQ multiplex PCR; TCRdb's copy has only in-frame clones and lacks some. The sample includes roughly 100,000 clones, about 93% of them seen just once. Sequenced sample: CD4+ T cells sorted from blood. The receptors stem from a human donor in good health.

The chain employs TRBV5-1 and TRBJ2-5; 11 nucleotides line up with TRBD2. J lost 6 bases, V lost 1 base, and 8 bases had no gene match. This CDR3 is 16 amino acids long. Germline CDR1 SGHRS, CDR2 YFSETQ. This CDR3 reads CASSLLLAGERKTQYF. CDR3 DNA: TGCGCCAGCAGCTTGCTACTAGCGGGGGAGAGAAAGACCCAGTACTTC.

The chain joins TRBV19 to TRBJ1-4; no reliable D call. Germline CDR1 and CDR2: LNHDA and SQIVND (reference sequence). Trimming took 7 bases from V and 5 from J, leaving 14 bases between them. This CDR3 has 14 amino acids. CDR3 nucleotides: TGTGCCAGTAATGACTCTGGCGGAAATGAAAAACTGTTTTTT. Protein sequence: CASNDSGGNEKLFF.

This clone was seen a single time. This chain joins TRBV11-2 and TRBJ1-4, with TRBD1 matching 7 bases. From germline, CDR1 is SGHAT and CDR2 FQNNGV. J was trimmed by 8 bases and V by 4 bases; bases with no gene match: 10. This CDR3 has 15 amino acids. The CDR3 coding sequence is TGTGCCAGCAGCTATTCACAGGGGCGGGGAGAAAAACTGTTTTTT. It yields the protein CASSYSQGRGEKLFF.

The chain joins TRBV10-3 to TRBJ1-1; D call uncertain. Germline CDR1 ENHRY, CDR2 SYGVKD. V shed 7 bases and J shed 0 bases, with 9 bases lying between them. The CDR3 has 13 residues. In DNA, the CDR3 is TGTGCCATCACATTCGACTTGAACACTGAAGCTTTCTTT. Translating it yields CAITFDLNTEAFF.

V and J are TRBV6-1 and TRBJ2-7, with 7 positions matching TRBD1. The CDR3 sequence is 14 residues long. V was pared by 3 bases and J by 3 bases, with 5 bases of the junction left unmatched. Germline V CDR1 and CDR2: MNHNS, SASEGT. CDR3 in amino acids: CASSDIRDSYEQYF. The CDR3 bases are TGTGCCAGCAGTGACATCCGGGACAGCTACGAGCAGTACTTC.

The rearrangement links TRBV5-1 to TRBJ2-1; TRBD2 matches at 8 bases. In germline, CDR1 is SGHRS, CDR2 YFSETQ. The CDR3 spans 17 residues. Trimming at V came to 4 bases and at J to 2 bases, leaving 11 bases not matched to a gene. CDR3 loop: CASSPAPGRGPYNEQFF. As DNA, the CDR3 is TGCGCCAGCAGCCCCGCGCCCGGGAGGGGTCCCTACAATGAGCAGTTCTTC.

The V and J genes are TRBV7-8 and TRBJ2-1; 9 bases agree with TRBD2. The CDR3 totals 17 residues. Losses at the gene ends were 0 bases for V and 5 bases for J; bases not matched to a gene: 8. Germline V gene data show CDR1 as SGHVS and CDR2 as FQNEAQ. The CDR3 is CASSLAGSGGRNNEQFF. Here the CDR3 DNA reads TGTGCCAGCAGCTTAGCGGGAAGCGGGGGGAGAAACAATGAGCAGTTCTTC.

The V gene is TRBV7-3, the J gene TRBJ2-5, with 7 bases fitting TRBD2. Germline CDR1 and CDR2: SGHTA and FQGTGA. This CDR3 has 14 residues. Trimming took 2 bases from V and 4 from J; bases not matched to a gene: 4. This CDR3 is CASSLGSGVETQYF. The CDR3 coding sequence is TGTGCCAGCAGCTTAGGGAGCGGGGTAGAGACCCAGTACTTC.

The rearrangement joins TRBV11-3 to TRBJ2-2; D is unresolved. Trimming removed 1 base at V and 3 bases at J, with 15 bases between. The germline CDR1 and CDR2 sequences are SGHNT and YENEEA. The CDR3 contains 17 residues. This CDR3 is CASSLGRGRAYTGELFF. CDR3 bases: TGTGCCAGCAGCTTAGGACGAGGTCGGGCCTACACCGGGGAGCTGTTTTTT.

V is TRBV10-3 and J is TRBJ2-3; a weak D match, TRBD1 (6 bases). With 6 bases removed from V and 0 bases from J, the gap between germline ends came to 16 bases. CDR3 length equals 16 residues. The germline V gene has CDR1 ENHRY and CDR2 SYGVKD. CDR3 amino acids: CAIRPGTFFSTDTQYF. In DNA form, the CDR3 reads TGTGCCATCAGACCCGGGACATTTTTTAGCACAGATACGCAGTATTTT.

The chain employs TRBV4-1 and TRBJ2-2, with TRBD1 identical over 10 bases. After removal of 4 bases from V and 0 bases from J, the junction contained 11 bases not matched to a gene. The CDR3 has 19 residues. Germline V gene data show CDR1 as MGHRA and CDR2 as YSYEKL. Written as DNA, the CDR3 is TGCGCCAGCAGCCTCCGGACAGGGGGGGTTGGACCGAACACCGGGGAGCTGTTTTTT. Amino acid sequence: CASSLRTGGVGPNTGELFF.

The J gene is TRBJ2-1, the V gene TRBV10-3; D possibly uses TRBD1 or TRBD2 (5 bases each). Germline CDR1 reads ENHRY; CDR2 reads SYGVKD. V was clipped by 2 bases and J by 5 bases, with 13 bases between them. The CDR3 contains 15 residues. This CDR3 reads CAISEGTGSNNEQFF. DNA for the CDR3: TGTGCCATCAGTGAGGGGACGGGGTCCAACAATGAGCAGTTCTTC.

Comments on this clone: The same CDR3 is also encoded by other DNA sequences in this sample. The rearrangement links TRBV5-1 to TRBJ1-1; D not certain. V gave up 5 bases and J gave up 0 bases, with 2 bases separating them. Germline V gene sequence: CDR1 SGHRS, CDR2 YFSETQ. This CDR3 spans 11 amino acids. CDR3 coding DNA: TGCGCCAGCAGTTTGAACACTGAAGCTTTCTTT. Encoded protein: CASSLNTEAFF.

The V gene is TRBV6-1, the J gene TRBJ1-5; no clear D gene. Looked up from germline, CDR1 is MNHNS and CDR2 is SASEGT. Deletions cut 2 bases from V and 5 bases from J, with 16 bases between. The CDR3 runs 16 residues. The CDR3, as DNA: TGTGCCAGCAGTGAAACCCGATTGATGCCCTATCAGCCCCAGCATTTT. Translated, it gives CASSETRLMPYQPQHF.

The CDR3 DNA sequence: TGTGCCAGCAGCTTGGCCGGGGACAGGTCTAATGAAAAACTGTTTTTT. This codes for CASSLAGDRSNEKLFF. The V gene is TRBV5-5, the J gene TRBJ1-4, with 8 bases lining up with TRBD1. Germline lookup yields CDR1 SGHKS and CDR2 YYEKEE (reference sequence). The CDR3 spans 16 residues. The ends lost 0 bases at V and 3 bases at J; junction bases unmatched: 4.

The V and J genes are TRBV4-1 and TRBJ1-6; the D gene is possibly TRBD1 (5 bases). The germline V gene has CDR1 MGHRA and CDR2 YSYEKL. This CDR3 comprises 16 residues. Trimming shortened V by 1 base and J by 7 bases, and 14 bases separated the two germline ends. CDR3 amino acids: CASSQVETVRNSPLHF. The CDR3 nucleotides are TGCGCCAGCAGCCAAGTTGAGACAGTCAGGAATTCACCCCTCCACTTT.

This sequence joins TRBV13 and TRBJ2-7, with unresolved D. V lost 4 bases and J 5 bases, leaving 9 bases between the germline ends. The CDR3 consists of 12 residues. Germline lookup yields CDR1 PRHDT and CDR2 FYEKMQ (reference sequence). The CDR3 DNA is TGTGCCAGCAGCTCCCCGCCCGACGAGCAGTACTTC. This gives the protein CASSSPPDEQYF.

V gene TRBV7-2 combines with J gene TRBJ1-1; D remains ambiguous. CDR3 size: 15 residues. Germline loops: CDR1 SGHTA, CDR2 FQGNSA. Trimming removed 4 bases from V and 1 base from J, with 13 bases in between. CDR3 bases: TGTGCCAGCAGCTCTCCATGGAAGAAGAACACTGAAGCTTTCTTT. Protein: CASSSPWKKNTEAFF.

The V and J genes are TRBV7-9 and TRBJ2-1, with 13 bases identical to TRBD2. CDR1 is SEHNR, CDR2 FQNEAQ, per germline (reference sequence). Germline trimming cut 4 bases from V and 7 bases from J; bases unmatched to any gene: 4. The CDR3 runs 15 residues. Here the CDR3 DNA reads TGTGCCAGCAGCTCCACTAGCGGGAGGGTTAATGAGCAGTTCTTC. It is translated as CASSSTSGRVNEQFF.

The CDR3 sequence is CASSVQLAGENEQYF. CDR3 nucleotide sequence: TGTGCCAGTAGTGTCCAACTAGCGGGAGAGAACGAGCAGTACTTC. This rearrangement joins TRBV19 to TRBJ2-7, with 11 bases lining up with TRBD2. CDR1 is LNHDA and CDR2 is SQIVND in the germline V gene (reference sequence). The CDR3 spans 15 residues. V shed 5 bases, J shed 5 bases, and the junction held 8 bases outside the gene matches.

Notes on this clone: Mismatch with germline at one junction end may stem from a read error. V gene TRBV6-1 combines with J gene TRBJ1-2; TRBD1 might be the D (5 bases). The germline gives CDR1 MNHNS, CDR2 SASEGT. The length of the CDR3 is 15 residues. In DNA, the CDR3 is TGTGCCAGCACTGAAGGGCCAGGGCGTCCCTATGGCTACACCTTC. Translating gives CASTEGPGRPYGYTF.

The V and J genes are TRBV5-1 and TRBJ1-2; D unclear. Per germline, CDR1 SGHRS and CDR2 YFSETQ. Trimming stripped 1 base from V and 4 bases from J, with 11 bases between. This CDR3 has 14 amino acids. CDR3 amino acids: CASSLQDGPYGYTF. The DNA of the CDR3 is TGCGCCAGCAGCTTGCAGGACGGACCCTATGGCTACACCTTC.